A selection of T cell receptor beta chains follows, all from one sample in a study of shared clonotypes between healthy human individuals. The method was immunoSEQ multiplex PCR; TCRdb's version includes in-frame clones alone and lacks a portion of them. The sample holds approximately 940,000 clones, around 80% seen once. The sequenced sample consisted of memory CD4+ T cells sorted from blood. The receptors derive from a man aged 18 to 29 in good health. CDR3s include the opening cysteine and the closing phenylalanine or tryptophan. The D gene is left open where the match is weak. Clone size, where shown, is once, few, many, or a class for clones that have expanded.

j_call d_call clone_size v_call cdr3_nt cdr3_aa
TRBJ2-3 - - TRBV28 TGTGCCAGCAGTTTAGGTGATACGCAGTATTTT CASSLGDTQYF
TRBJ2-1 - - TRBV6-1 TGTGCCAGCAGTGAAGCGCCGCAAAGTTATGTCTTC CASSEAPQSYVF
TRBJ2-7 - - TRBV28 TGTGCCAGCAGTTGGGGGATCTCCTACGAGCAGTACTTC CASSWGISYEQYF
TRBJ1-2 - - TRBV30 TGTGCCTGGAGTGTTGGGGAAGCCTACGGCTACACCTTC CAWSVGEAYGYTF
TRBJ2-2 - - TRBV2 TGTGCCAGCAAACGGGGTGGGGGAAACACCGGGGAGCTGTTTTTT CASKRGGGNTGELFF
TRBJ2-3 - - TRBV29-1 TGCAGCGCATCCGGGATTCCCCCAGATACGCAGTATTTT CSASGIPPDTQYF
TRBJ1-1 - - TRBV30 TGTGCCTGGAGCACAGACCTAATGAACACTGAAGCTTTCTTT CAWSTDLMNTEAFF
TRBJ1-6 - - TRBV6-5 TGTGCCAGCAGTTTGCGCGGTAATTCACCCCTCCACTTT CASSLRGNSPLHF
TRBJ2-1 - - TRBV25-1 TGTGCCAGCACAGAGGGCCGCCATGAGCAGTTCTTC CASTEGRHEQFF
TRBJ1-2 - once TRBV15 TGTGCCACCAGCAGAGATCTTGGGCCTTACACCTTC CATSRDLGPYTF
TRBJ2-1 TRBD1 - TRBV5-4 TGTGCCAGCAGCTACCCAGACAGGGTCGGCAATGAGCAGTTCTTC CASSYPDRVGNEQFF
TRBJ1-5 - - TRBV18 TGTGCCAGCTCACCACCGGGACAAACAAGCAATCAGCCCCAGCATTTT CASSPPGQTSNQPQHF
TRBJ2-5 TRBD2 - TRBV12-5 TGTGCTAGTGGTTTGGTCGGGAGGTCCCAGTACTTC CASGLVGRSQYF
TRBJ1-4 - - TRBV28 TGTGCCAGCAGCCCGGGGGCAACTAATGAAAAACTGTTTTTT CASSPGATNEKLFF
TRBJ2-7 - - TRBV11-1 TGTGCCAGCACCTCCTACCAAGGGCTGGGCGAGCAGTACTTC CASTSYQGLGEQYF